This T cell receptor beta chain came from a study of Graves' ophthalmopathy and Graves' hyperthyroidism. Amplified material comprised TCR beta CDR3 regions derived from RNA transcripts. Amplification began with first-round RT-PCR using HTBI primers, then second-round multiplex PCR was performed. From the multiplex PCR reads, TCRdb called clonotypes with MiXCR, one entry per CDR3 protein. In the table there are approximately 700,000 distinct CDR3 sequences, 35% to 45% of which are singletons. Germline V lookup: CDR1 SGHVS, CDR2 FNYEAQ. The CDR3 is 13 amino acids. This chain connects TRBV7-6 to TRBJ2-7, with D perhaps matching TRBD1 (6 bases). The J call could be wrong; TRBJ2-1 is a better fit for the DNA end. The sample was peripheral blood. The receptor's source is an adult man with Graves' ophthalmopathy. The CDR3 sequence: CASSSFRGNEQFF. Here the CDR3 DNA reads TGTGCCAGCAGCTCTTTCAGGGGCAATGAGCAGTTCTTC.